Below, 18 T cell receptor beta chains from the same sample are listed, as sequenced in a study of beta chain features in type 1 diabetes. Notes on the study in general: Among all four CD4+ subsets, Type 1 diabetes patients had TCRB CDR3s that were moderately but significantly shorter.

What was sequenced were expressed TCRB transcripts, since all of the isolated RNA had been reverse transcribed. Profiled with immunoSEQ multiplex PCR; TCRdb holds only in-frame clones, not every one. The sample carries 250,000 to 300,000 clones, 14% recorded once. No antigen is known for these receptors. The source material was naive CD4+ T cells from blood. The receptors stem from a man aged 30 to 45 with type 1 diabetes.

The V call is TRBV7-9, the J call TRBJ1-2, with D perhaps TRBD1 (6 bases). The germline V gene has CDR1 SEHNR and CDR2 FQNEAQ (reference sequence). The CDR3 length is 16 residues. With 5 bases removed from V and 9 bases from J, the gap between germline ends came to 25 bases. The CDR3 protein is CASSPEGEGPAMRYTF. The CDR3 DNA reads as TGTGCCAGCAGCCCCGAGGGGGAGGGACCGGCTATGCGCTACACCTTC.

This chain connects TRBV7-7 to TRBJ2-5, with 7 bases matching TRBD2. J lost 5 bases, V lost 5 bases, and 11 bases had no gene match. The CDR3 covers 15 residues. CDR1 SSHAT and CDR2 FNYEAQ come from the germline V gene (reference sequence). This chain's CDR3 is CASSRNRLAGETQYF. In nucleotides, the CDR3 is TGTGCCAGCAGCCGGAACAGACTAGCAGGGGAGACCCAGTACTTC.

The chain uses TRBV9 and TRBJ2-1; perhaps TRBD2 as D (5 bases). V shed 4 bases and J shed 7 bases, with 18 bases lying between them. The CDR3 extends over 15 amino acids. The germline gives CDR1 SGDLS, CDR2 YYNGEE. This CDR3 reads CASSFRIEGFNEQFF. In nucleotides, the CDR3 is TGTGCCAGCAGCTTTCGGATAGAGGGCTTTAATGAGCAGTTCTTC.

The chain employs TRBV28 and TRBJ2-2; weak D call: TRBD2 (6 bases). V lost 2 bases and J lost 5, with 9 bases in between. Germline values: CDR1 MDHEN, CDR2 SYDVKM. The CDR3 length is 14 residues. The CDR3 reads CASSLASETGELFF. The CDR3 bases are TGTGCCAGCAGTTTAGCTAGCGAGACCGGGGAGCTGTTTTTT.

The chain carries TRBV28 and TRBJ2-1, with TRBD2 identical over 11 bases. CDR3 length equals 14 residues. The junction had 8 bases not matched to a gene; V was cut back by 4 bases and J by 12 bases. Per the germline V gene, CDR1 is MDHEN and CDR2 is SYDVKM. As DNA, the CDR3 is TGTGCCAGCAGTTCCCTAGCGGGAGGATCAGGGCAGTTCTTC. Protein sequence: CASSSLAGGSGQFF.

This chain connects TRBV15 to TRBJ2-5, with 9 nucleotides matching TRBD2. Germline loops: CDR1 LNHNV, CDR2 YYDKDF (reference sequence). V was pared by 2 bases and J by 3 bases, with 7 bases of the junction left unmatched. This CDR3 is 16 amino acids long. The CDR3, as DNA: TGTGCCACCAGCAGAACCGTGCCTAGCGGGGAAGAGACCCAGTACTTC. Translating gives CATSRTVPSGEETQYF.

The chain combines TRBV2 with TRBJ2-5; TRBD2 matches 8 bases. The germline V gene encodes CDR1 SNHLY and CDR2 FYNNEI. The CDR3 is made up of 14 amino acids. V lost 7 bases and J lost 2; bases outside the gene matches: 6. The CDR3 is CASTPGTRQETQYF. CDR3 in DNA: TGTGCCAGCACCCCCGGGACTAGGCAAGAGACCCAGTACTTC.

The chain employs TRBV5-1 and TRBJ2-7, with TRBD2 matching 7 bases. Germline V gene data show CDR1 as SGHRS and CDR2 as YFSETQ. The CDR3 is 14 amino acids. V trimming: 2 bases; J trimming: 2 bases; junction bases outside the gene matches: 4. CDR3 sequence (DNA): TGCGCCAGCAGCTTAGGTCGGGAGGCCTACGAGCAGTACTTC. The encoded protein is CASSLGREAYEQYF.

V gene TRBV27 combines with J gene TRBJ1-2; D call uncertain. CDR1 is MNHEY and CDR2 is SMNVEV in the germline V gene (reference sequence). The V end was cut by 6 bases, the J end by 2 bases, with 16 bases between. The CDR3 runs 15 residues. CDR3 sequence reads: CASSSRLRGNYGYTF. In nucleotides, the CDR3 is TGTGCCAGCAGCTCAAGGCTGCGAGGGAACTATGGCTACACCTTC.

The chain employs TRBV5-1 and TRBJ2-3, with 8 bases identical to TRBD2. Germline-derived CDR1 and CDR2 are SGHRS and YFSETQ. V shed 2 bases, J shed 0 bases, and the junction held 2 bases outside the gene matches. The CDR3 runs to 15 residues. Written as DNA, the CDR3 is TGCGCCAGCAGCTTTGCTAGCGGGAGCACAGATACGCAGTATTTT. Translating gives CASSFASGSTDTQYF.

The chain recombines TRBV9 with TRBJ2-6; 8 positions match TRBD1. Germline CDR1 is SGDLS and CDR2 is YYNGEE. The CDR3 runs to 18 residues. The junction had 7 bases not matched to a gene; V was cut back by 2 bases and J by 0 bases. CDR3 bases: TGTGCCAGCAGCGTCTGGGACAGGTCTAGCTCTGGGGCCAACGTCCTGACTTTC. This codes for CASSVWDRSSSGANVLTF.

This clone occurred a few times. The CDR3, as DNA: TGCGCCAGCAGCCAAGCGTCGAGGCTAGATAAACACTACGAGCAGTACTTC. Its protein product is CASSQASRLDKHYEQYF. This sequence joins TRBV4-3 and TRBJ2-7; D remains unclear. Germline V gives CDR1 LGHNA, CDR2 YSLEER. The CDR3 totals 17 residues. Trimming left V 1 base short and J 3 bases short, with 19 bases between.

The V call is TRBV5-4, the J call TRBJ1-5, with 9 bases identical to TRBD1. The CDR3 spans 18 residues. Germline CDR1 SGHNT, CDR2 YYREEE (reference sequence). V trimming: 4 bases; J trimming: 0 bases; junction bases outside the gene matches: 11. CDR3: CASSQGYGTGFSNQPQHF. The CDR3 DNA is TGTGCCAGCAGCCAAGGATATGGGACAGGGTTTAGCAATCAGCCCCAGCATTTT.

This clone was counted a few times. The chain links TRBV4-2 to TRBJ1-4; D is unresolved. Trimming left V 4 bases short and J 3 bases short, with 9 bases between. The CDR3 spans 14 residues. CDR1 LGHNA and CDR2 YNFKEQ come from the germline V gene. CDR3 in DNA: TGTGCCAGCAGCCGCGACACCTCTAATGAAAAACTGTTTTTT. Its protein product is CASSRDTSNEKLFF.

The rearrangement joins TRBV2 to TRBJ1-1; maybe TRBD1 (6 bases). V shed 8 bases and J shed 3 bases, with 7 bases lying between them. The germline V gene encodes CDR1 SNHLY and CDR2 FYNNEI. The CDR3 loop spans 11 amino acids. This chain's CDR3 is CASGTYTEAFF. The DNA for the CDR3 is TGTGCCAGCGGGACATACACTGAAGCTTTCTTT.

The chain is built from TRBV11-3 and TRBJ2-5, with 7 bases that match TRBD2. The CDR3 covers 13 residues. J lost 5 bases, V lost 5 bases, and 5 bases had no gene match. Germline V gene sequence: CDR1 SGHNT, CDR2 YENEEA. The chain's CDR3 is CASSLLALETQYF. The CDR3 bases are TGTGCCAGCAGCCTACTAGCGTTGGAGACCCAGTACTTC.

The chain employs TRBV9 and TRBJ2-7; TRBD2 matches at 9 bases. The germline gives CDR1 SGDLS, CDR2 YYNGEE. The CDR3 totals 16 residues. Trimming removed 0 bases from V and 6 bases from J; junction bases left unmatched: 10. The CDR3 sequence: CASSVATSGPVPEQYF. CDR3 sequence (DNA): TGTGCCAGCAGCGTAGCAACTAGCGGGCCGGTCCCCGAGCAGTACTTC.

As regards this clone: The sample carries other DNA sequences with the same CDR3. This chain uses TRBV28 with TRBJ1-1; weak D call: TRBD1 (6 bases). The germline V and J ends were trimmed by 5 bases and 0 bases, with 10 bases remaining between them. Germline CDR1 and CDR2: MDHEN and SYDVKM. There are 14 residues in the CDR3. The CDR3 DNA reads as TGTGCCAGCAGTCTCGGACAGATGAACACTGAAGCTTTCTTT. Residues: CASSLGQMNTEAFF.